One T cell receptor (beta chain) is described in this entry. This specimen belongs to a study of blood T cell repertoires in COVID-19. Study overall: Samples came from the United States, Italy and Spain, spanning acute and convalescent COVID-19. From T cells, B-cell-depleted T cells, or PBMCs came the material, which was cDNA or gDNA.

Measured with immunoSEQ multiplex PCR; TCRdb has only the in-frame clones, and not every one. The top ten hold roughly 1.5% of the sample, which has about 74,000 clones, 90% seen once. This CDR3 comprises 13 residues. The V gene's germline CDR1 is SGHTA and CDR2 FQGTGA. V shed 5 bases and J 4 bases; nucleotides not matched to a gene: 4. The sequence was obtained from a man aged 50-59 years with acute or convalescent COVID-19. The chain has TRBV7-3 and TRBJ2-5, with 7 nucleotides matching TRBD2. Material: peripheral blood. DNA for the CDR3: TGTGCCAGCAGCCTCACTAGCGCAGAGACCCAGTACTTC. Its translation is CASSLTSAETQYF.